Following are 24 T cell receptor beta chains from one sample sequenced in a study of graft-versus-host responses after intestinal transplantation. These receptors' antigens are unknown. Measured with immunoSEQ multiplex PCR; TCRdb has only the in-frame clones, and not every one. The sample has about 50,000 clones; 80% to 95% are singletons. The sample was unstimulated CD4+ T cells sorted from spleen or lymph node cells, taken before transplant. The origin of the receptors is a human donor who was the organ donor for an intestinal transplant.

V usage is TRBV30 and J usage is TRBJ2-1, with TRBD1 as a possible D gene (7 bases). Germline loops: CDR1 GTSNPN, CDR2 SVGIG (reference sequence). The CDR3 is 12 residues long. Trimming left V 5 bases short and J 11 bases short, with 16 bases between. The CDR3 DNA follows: TGTGCCTGGTGGAGGGGGCAGGCGCAGCAGTTCTTC. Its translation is CAWWRGQAQQFF.

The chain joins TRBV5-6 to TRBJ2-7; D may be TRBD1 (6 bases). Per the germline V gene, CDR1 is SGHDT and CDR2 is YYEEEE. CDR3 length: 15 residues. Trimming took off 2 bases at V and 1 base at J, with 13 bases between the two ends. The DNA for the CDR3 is TGTGCCAGCAGCTTTAATTGGGGGACATCCTACGAGCAGTACTTC. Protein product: CASSFNWGTSYEQYF.

The CDR3 loop is CASSVAQGGYGYGYTF. The CDR3 DNA reads TGTGCCAGTAGCGTCGCACAGGGAGGCTATGGCTATGGCTACACCTTC. This sequence joins TRBV19 and TRBJ1-2, with D possibly TRBD1 on 6 matching bases. The CDR3 is 16 residues long. Trimming removed 6 bases at V and 4 bases at J, with 21 bases between. CDR1 LNHDA and CDR2 SQIVND come from the germline V gene (reference sequence).

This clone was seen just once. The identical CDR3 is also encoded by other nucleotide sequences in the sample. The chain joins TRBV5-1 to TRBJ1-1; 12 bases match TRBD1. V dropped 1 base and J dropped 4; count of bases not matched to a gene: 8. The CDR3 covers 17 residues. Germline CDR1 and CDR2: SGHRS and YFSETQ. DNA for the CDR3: TGCGCCAGCAGCTTGCGGGGGACAGGGGGCTTATCCACTGAAGCTTTCTTT. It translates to CASSLRGTGGLSTEAFF.

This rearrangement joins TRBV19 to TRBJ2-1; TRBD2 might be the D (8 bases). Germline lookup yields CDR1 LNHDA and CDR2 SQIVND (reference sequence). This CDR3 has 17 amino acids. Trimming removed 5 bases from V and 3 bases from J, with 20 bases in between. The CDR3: CASSPRGFGTSYNEQFF. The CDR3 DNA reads TGTGCCAGTAGTCCCAGGGGGTTTGGGACTAGCTACAATGAGCAGTTCTTC.

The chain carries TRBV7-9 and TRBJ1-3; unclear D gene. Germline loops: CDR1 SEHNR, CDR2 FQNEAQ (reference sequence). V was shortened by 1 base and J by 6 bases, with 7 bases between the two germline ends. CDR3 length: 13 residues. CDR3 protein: CASSLDTVNTIYF. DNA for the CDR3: TGTGCCAGCAGCTTAGATACCGTAAACACCATATATTTT.

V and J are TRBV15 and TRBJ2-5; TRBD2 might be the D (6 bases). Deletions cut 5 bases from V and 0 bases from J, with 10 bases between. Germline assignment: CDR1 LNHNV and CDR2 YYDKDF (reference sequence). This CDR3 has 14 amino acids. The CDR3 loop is CATSGGGYQETQYF. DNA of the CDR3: TGTGCCACCAGCGGGGGAGGATACCAAGAGACCCAGTACTTC.

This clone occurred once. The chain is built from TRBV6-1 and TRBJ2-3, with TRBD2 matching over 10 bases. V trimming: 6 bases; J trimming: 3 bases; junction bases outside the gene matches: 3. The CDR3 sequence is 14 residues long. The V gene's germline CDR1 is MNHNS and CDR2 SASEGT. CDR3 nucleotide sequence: TGTGCCAGCAGAGCTAGCGGGAGAACAGATACGCAGTATTTT. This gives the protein CASRASGRTDTQYF.

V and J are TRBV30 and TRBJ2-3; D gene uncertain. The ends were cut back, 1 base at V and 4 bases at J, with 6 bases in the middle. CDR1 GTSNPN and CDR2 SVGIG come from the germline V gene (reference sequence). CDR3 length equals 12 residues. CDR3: CAWSGGADTQYF. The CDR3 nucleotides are TGTGCCTGGAGTGGTGGGGCAGATACGCAGTATTTT.

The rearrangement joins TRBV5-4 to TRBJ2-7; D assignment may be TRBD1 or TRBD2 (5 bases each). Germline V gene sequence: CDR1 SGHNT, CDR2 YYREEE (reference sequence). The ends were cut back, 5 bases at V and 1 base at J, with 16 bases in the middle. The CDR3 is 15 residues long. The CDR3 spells CASSTAGTGSYEQYF. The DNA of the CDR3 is TGTGCCAGCAGTACGGCCGGGACGGGGTCCTACGAGCAGTACTTC.

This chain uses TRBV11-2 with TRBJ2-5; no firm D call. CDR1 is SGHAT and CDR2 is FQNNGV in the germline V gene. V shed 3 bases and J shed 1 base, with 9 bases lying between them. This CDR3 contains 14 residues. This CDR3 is CASSFRTGQETQYF. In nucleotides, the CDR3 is TGTGCCAGCAGCTTTCGCACCGGCCAAGAGACCCAGTACTTC. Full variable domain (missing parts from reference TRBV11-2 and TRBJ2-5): EAGVAQSPRYKIIEKRQSVAFWCNPISGHATLYWYQQILGQGPKLLIQFQNNGVVDDSQLPKDRFSAERLKGVDSTLKIQPAKLEDSAVYLCASSFRTGQETQYFGPGTRLLVL.

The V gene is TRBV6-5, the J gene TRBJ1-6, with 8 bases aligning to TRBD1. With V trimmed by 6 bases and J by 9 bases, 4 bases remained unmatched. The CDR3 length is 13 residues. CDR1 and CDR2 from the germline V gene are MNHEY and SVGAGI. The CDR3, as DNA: TGTGCCAGCAGACGGACAGGGACTTCACCCCTCCACTTT. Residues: CASRRTGTSPLHF.

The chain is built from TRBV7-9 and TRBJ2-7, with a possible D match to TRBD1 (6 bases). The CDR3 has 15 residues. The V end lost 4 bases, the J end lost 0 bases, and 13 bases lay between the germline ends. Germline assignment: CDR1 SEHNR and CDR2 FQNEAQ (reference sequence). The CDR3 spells CASSSADRVSYEQYF. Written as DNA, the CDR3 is TGTGCCAGCAGCTCTGCGGACAGAGTCTCCTACGAGCAGTACTTC.

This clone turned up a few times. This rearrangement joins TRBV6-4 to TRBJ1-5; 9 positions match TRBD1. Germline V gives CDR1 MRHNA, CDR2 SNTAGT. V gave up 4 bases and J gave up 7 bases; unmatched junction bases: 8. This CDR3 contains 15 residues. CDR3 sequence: CASSVPQGAKQPQHF. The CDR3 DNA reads TGTGCCAGCAGTGTCCCACAGGGGGCAAAGCAGCCCCAGCATTTT.

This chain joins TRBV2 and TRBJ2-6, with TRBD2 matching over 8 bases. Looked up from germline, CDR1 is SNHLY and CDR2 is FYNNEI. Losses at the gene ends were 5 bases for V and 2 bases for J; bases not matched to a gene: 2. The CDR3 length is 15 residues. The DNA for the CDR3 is TGTGCCAGCAGTCCGGGACTAGCTGGGGCCAACGTCCTGACTTTC. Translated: CASSPGLAGANVLTF.

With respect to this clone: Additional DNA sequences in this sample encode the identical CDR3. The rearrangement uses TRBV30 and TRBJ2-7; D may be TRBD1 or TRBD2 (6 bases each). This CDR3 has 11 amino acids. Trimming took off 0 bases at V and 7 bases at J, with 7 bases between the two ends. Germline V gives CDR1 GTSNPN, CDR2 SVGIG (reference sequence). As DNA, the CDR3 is TGTGCCTGGAGTGTAGGGGGGGAGCAGTACTTC. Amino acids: CAWSVGGEQYF.

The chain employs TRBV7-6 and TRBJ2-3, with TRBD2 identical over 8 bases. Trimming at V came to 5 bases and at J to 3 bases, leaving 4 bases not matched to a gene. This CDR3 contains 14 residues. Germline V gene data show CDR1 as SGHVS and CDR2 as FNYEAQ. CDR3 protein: CASSLAGGTDTQYF. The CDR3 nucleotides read TGTGCCAGCAGCCTGGCGGGAGGAACAGATACGCAGTATTTT.

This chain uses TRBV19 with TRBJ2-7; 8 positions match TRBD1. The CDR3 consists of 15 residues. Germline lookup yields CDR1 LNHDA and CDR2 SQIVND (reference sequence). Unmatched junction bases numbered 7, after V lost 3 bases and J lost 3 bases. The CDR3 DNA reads TGTGCCAGTAGTATGGGGACAGGAAGGATCTACGAGCAGTACTTC. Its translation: CASSMGTGRIYEQYF.

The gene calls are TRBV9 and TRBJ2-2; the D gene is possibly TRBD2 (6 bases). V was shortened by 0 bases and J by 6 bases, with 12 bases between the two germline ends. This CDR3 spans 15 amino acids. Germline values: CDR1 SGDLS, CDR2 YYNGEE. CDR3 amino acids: CASSVEETRAGELFF. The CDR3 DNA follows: TGTGCCAGCAGCGTAGAGGAGACTAGGGCCGGGGAGCTGTTTTTT.

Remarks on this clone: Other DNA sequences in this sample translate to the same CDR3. CDR3 coding DNA: TGTGCCAGCAGCGTGGGCCAGGCGGAGACCCAGTACTTC. It encodes CASSVGQAETQYF. The gene calls are TRBV9 and TRBJ2-5; no clear D gene. The CDR3 has 13 residues. Trimming removed 2 bases from V and 5 bases from J, with 10 bases in between. CDR1 and CDR2 (germline): SGDLS, YYNGEE. The full variable domain, its missing parts supplied by reference TRBV9 and TRBJ2-5, is DSGVTQTPKHLITATGQRVTLRCSPRSGDLSVYWYQQSLDQGLQFLIQYYNGEERAKGNILERFSAQQFPDLHSELNLSSLELGDSALYFCASSVGQAETQYFGPGTRLLVL.

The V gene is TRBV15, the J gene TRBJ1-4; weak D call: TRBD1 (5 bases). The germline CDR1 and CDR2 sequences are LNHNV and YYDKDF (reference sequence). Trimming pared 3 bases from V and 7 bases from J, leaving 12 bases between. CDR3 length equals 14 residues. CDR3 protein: CATSRLTGSEKLFF. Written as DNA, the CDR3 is TGTGCCACCAGCAGGTTAACAGGATCTGAAAAACTGTTTTTT.

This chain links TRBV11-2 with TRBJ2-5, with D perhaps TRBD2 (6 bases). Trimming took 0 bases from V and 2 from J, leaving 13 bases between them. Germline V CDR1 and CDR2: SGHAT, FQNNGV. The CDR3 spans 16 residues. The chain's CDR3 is CASSLDSSGGQETQYF. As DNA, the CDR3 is TGTGCCAGCAGCTTAGATTCTTCCGGGGGACAAGAGACCCAGTACTTC.

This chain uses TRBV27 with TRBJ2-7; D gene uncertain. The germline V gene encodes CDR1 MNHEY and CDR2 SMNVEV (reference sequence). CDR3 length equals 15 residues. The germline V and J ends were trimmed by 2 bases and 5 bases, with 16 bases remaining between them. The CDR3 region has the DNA TGTGCCAGCAGTTTAAGCTTGGCCGGTCGCCACGAGCAGTACTTC. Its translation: CASSLSLAGRHEQYF.

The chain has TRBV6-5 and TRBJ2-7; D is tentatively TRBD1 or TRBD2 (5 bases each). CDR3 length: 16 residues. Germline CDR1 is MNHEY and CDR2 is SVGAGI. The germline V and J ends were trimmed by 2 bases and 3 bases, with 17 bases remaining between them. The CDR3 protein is CASSYLPGPPNYEQYF. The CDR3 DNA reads TGTGCCAGCAGTTACCTCCCGGGACCCCCCAACTACGAGCAGTACTTC.